These 7 T cell receptor beta chains share one sample of origin, sequenced in a study of cytomegalovirus exposure and HLA in healthy donors. The PCR employed 60 Vbeta primers together with 13 Jbeta primers. Data came from immunoSEQ multiplex PCR; TCRdb stores just in-frame clones and leaves some out. The sample consists of about 140,000 clones, around 79% of them appearing once. Material: PBMCs. These receptors were taken from a female donor in good health and CMV-seronegative.

This clone showed up just a few times. The rearrangement uses TRBV18 and TRBJ1-3; D ambiguous. The CDR3 is 17 residues long. The V gene lost 3 bases and the J gene lost 0 bases, with 15 bases spanning the gap. Germline V CDR1 and CDR2: KGHSH, LQKENI. CDR3 DNA sequence: TGTGCCAGCTCACCGCCAGGAGGGCAGCGCTCTGGAAACACCATATATTTT. Protein sequence: CASSPPGGQRSGNTIYF.

V and J are TRBV5-4 and TRBJ2-2; 8 bases are a match to TRBD2. Germline assignment: CDR1 SGHNT and CDR2 YYREEE (reference sequence). The CDR3 runs to 16 residues. Trimming at V came to 4 bases and at J to 3 bases, leaving 8 bases not matched to a gene. The CDR3 DNA reads TGTGCCAGCAGCCCCGAGCGGGGGTACTACACCGGGGAGCTGTTTTTT. Amino acid sequence: CASSPERGYYTGELFF.

The chain links TRBV19 to TRBJ1-1, with D perhaps matching TRBD1 (6 bases). Germline V gives CDR1 LNHDA, CDR2 SQIVND (reference sequence). The V gene lost 6 bases and the J gene lost 4 bases, with 12 bases spanning the gap. The CDR3 is 13 amino acids. CDR3 amino acids: CASSRQDRTEAFF. The CDR3 nucleotides are TGTGCCAGTAGCCGACAGGACCGCACTGAAGCTTTCTTT.

The chain combines TRBV6-5 with TRBJ2-5, with a tentative D call TRBD2 (6 bases). CDR3 length: 14 amino acids. Germline CDR1 and CDR2: MNHEY and SVGAGI. Deletions cut 1 base from V and 6 bases from J, with 12 bases between. CDR3 coding DNA: TGTGCCAGCAGTTACTTCAGCGGGCGCCAGACCCAGTACTTC. It encodes CASSYFSGRQTQYF.

J is TRBJ1-2 and V is TRBV6-5, with D perhaps TRBD1 (6 bases). Deletions cut 6 bases from V and 9 bases from J, with 20 bases between. There are 14 residues in the CDR3. From germline, CDR1 is MNHEY and CDR2 SVGAGI. This CDR3 is CASSDPRQGMSYTF. The CDR3 region has the DNA TGTGCCAGCAGCGACCCCCGGCAGGGGATGAGCTACACCTTC.

In its sample, this clone was seen once. The chain employs TRBV18 and TRBJ2-5; unclear D gene. Between the trimmed V and J ends, which lost 2 bases and 0 bases, there was a span of 7 bases. CDR3 length: 14 residues. Per germline, CDR1 KGHSH and CDR2 LQKENI. CDR3 amino acids: CASSPALNQETQYF. CDR3 bases: TGTGCCAGCTCACCAGCGTTAAACCAAGAGACCCAGTACTTC.

A word on this clone: The sample holds other DNA sequences that translate to the same CDR3. This sequence joins TRBV6-5 and TRBJ1-5, with TRBD1 identical over 12 bases. V was pared by 2 bases and J by 7 bases, with 0 bases of the junction left unmatched. There are 14 residues in the CDR3. Per germline, CDR1 MNHEY and CDR2 SVGAGI. CDR3 nucleotide sequence: TGTGCCAGCAGTTACGGGACAGGGGGCCAGCCCCAGCATTTT. It specifies CASSYGTGGQPQHF.